This is a list of T cell receptor beta chains from one sample in a study of cytomegalovirus exposure and HLA in healthy donors. Using immunoSEQ multiplex PCR, the repertoire was profiled, and TCRdb retains in-frame clones only, with some absent. The data hold 150,000 to 200,000 clones, with around 83% observed a single time. The sample taken for sequencing was PBMCs. The receptor source for this set is a man aged 45-60 years in good health and CMV-seropositive. Each CDR3 is given with its conserved first and last residue. D genes are given only for firm matches. Rows give clone size only sometimes, using once, few, many, or a class for an expanded clone.

V gene | clone size | D gene | CDR3 protein
TRBV2 | . | . | CASGFHYEQYF
TRBV7-9 | . | . | CASSLGGTYEQYF
TRBV28 | . | . | CASSSPFVVSYEQYF
TRBV7-7 | . | TRBD1 | CASSLDNRGEAFF
TRBV28 | . | TRBD1 | CASSPPDRDAGELFF
TRBV7-2 | . | TRBD2 | CASSTGLASGELFF
TRBV9 | . | TRBD2 | CASSLGVLAGGRGAETQYF
TRBV4-1 | . | TRBD1 | CASSRGTGRKLFF
TRBV5-1 | . | TRBD1 | CASSSGQGDYGYTF
TRBV28 | once | . | CASSISQGLNSPLHF
TRBV5-1 | . | . | CASSPQGGHPYEQYF
TRBV20-1 | . | . | CSGGGNTEAFF
TRBV19 | few | . | CASSIKGWPGTEAFF
TRBV5-1 | . | TRBD2 | CASSLPGLANDEQFF
TRBV15 | . | . | CATSRGGRGGANILTF
TRBV5-1 | few | . | CASRTSTGELFF
TRBV6-1 | once | . | CASIPRTDEGYGYTF
TRBV11-2 | . | . | CASSLTQGYEQYF
TRBV6-5 | . | . | CASRGLTPGTYGYTF
TRBV29-1 | . | TRBD1 | CSVEVTGTGTYEQYF
TRBV6-5 | few | TRBD1 | CASSRGNDRGDGYTF
TRBV10-3 | . | . | CAISGGTANTEAFF
TRBV5-4 | once | . | CASSLAGNGYTF
TRBV5-1 | . | TRBD1 | CASSTGQGRTDTQYF
TRBV9 | . | . | CASSVGPEGIQYF
TRBV15 | . | . | CATSRDRGTDLRVQYF